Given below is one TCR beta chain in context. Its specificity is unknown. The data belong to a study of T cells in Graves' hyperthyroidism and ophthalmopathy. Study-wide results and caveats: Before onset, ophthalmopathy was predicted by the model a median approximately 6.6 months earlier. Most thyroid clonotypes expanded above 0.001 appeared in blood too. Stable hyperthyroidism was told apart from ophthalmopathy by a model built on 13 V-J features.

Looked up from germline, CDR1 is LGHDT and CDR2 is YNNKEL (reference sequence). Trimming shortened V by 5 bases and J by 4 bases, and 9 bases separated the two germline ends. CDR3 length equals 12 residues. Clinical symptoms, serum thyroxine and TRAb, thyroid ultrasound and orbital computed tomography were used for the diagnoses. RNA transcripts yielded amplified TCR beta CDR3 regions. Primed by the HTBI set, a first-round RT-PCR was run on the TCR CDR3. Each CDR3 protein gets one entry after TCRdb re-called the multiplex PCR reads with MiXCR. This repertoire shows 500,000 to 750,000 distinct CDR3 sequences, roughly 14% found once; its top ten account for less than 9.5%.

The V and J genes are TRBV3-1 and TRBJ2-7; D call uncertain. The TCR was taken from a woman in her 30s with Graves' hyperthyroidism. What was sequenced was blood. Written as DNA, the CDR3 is TGTGCCAGCAGCGGGGTTCATTACGAGCAGTACTTC. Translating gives CASSGVHYEQYF.